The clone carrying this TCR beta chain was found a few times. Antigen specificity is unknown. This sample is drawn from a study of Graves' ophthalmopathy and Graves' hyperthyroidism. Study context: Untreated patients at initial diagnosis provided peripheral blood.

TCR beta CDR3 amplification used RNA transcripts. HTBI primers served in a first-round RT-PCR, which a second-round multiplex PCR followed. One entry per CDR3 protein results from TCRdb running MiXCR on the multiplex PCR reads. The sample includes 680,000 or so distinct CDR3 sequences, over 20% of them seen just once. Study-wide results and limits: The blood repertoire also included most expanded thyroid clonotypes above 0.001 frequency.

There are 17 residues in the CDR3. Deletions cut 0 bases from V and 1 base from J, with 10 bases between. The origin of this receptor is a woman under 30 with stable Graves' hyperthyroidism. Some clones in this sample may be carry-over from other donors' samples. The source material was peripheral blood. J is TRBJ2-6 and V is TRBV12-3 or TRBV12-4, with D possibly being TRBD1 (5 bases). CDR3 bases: TGTGCCAGCAGTTTAGCGTTTCAGGGTTCTGGGGCCAACGTCCTGACTTTC. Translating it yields CASSLAFQGSGANVLTF.